Sequencing of this TCR beta chain was carried out in a study of cytomegalovirus exposure and HLA in healthy donors. Here immunoSEQ multiplex PCR was the method, and the copy in TCRdb shows in-frame clones only, minus some. The profile shows about 140,000 clones, roughly 81% of them singletons. This clone was recorded once. The CDR3 length is 14 residues. The germline V and J ends were trimmed by 5 bases and 1 base, with 11 bases remaining between them. From germline, CDR1 is MDHEN and CDR2 SYDVKM. Sequenced input: PBMCs. The genes are TRBV28 and TRBJ1-1, with D possibly TRBD1 on 5 matching bases. The clonotype comes from a woman in her 30s in good health and CMV-seronegative. CDR3 in amino acids: CASSGGLGNTEAFF. For the CDR3, the DNA is TGTGCCAGCAGTGGGGGGTTGGGGAACACTGAAGCTTTCTTT.